This T cell receptor beta chain came from a study of T cell repertoires in cytomegalovirus infection. Study overall: It can be stated that public TCR beta signatures indicated CMV infection as well as a matching HLA type. Study findings and constraints: It was HLA-C-restricted CMV-specific TCR beta clonotypes that dominated the response ex vivo. Cumulative frequency (of public TCR beta family members) identified carriers of CMV plus the relevant HLA.

There are many counts of this clonotype. Its cognate antigen is unknown. CDR1 and CDR2 (germline): SGHTA, FQGNSA. The CDR3 is 14 amino acids. After removal of 4 bases from V and 7 bases from J, the junction contained 9 bases not matched to a gene. One entry per CDR3 protein results from TCRdb running MiXCR on the reads. The sample contains around 350,000 distinct CDR3 sequences, around 18% of which appear only once. This receptor was taken from a human donor in good health (CMV status not recorded). Some clones in this sample may be carry-over from other donors' samples. Sequenced input: PBMCs. The V and J genes are TRBV7-2 and TRBJ1-2; 7 nucleotides agree with TRBD1. The CDR3 protein is CASSSPTGMIGYTF. The CDR3 nucleotides read TGTGCCAGCAGCTCCCCGACAGGGATGATTGGCTACACCTTC. The full variable domain, rest sourced from reference TRBV7-2 and TRBJ1-2, is GAGVSQSPSNKVTEKGKDVELRCDPISGHTALYWYRQSLGQGLEFLIYFQGNSAPDKSGLPSDRFSAERTGGSVSTLTIQRTQQEDSAVYLCASSSPTGMIGYTFGSGTRLTVV.